The entry below describes one TCR beta chain. Its target is not known. An end of the junction differs from the germline gene, which may be a read error. These data belong to a study of vaccination and CD4 T cells after COVID-19. The overall study: Comprising six males and four females, the convalescent participants counted two Hispanic individuals among them.

In germline, CDR1 is MDHEN, CDR2 SYDVKM. The CDR3 is 13 amino acids. The treatment was: approximately 11-day PBMC culture with coronavirus spike peptide pools or control peptides (ViraFEST assay). Oncomine TCR Beta short-read sequencing was applied to DNA from cultured CD4+ T cells. Genomic DNA was taken out of cultured CD4+ T cells by extraction. Using its own MiXCR run on the PCR reads, TCRdb lists one record per CDR3 protein. In the table there are more than 10,000 distinct CDR3 sequences, around 70% of which are singletons. The sequenced sample consisted of CD4+ T cells from blood, cultured in vitro. The origin of this receptor is a human donor who had recovered from COVID-19. This sequence joins TRBV28 and TRBJ1-2; D remains unclear. The CDR3 DNA is TGTGCCAGCAGCACCAACAAGTTCTACGGCTACATCTTC. Its protein product is CASSTNKFYGYIF.